This T cell receptor (beta chain) was obtained from a study of CD8+CD57+ T cells in acquired aplastic anemia. Study information: Sorted CD4+ and CD8+ cell DNA averaged around 3.3 ug. Healthy donor sequencing depth: 9.5 million to 10.8 million CD4+, under 14 million CD8+ reads.

The use of genomic DNA as template underpinned the TCR beta VDJ and CDR3 profiling. One entry per CDR3 protein results from TCRdb running MiXCR on the reads. The profile shows 100,000 to 150,000 distinct CDR3 sequences, around 48% of them singletons. In its sample, this clonotype was seen many times. The CDR3 extends over 14 amino acids. The V gene's germline CDR1 is MNHNS and CDR2 SASEGT. V was shortened by 3 bases and J by 4 bases, with 13 bases between the two germline ends. The sample consisted of sorted CD4+, CD8+, or CD8+CD57+ T cells (not recorded which) from PBMCs. The chain uses TRBV6-1 and TRBJ2-7; possibly TRBD1 for D (6 bases). The sequence came from a human donor in good health, serving as a control. The CDR3 DNA reads as TGTGCCAGCAGTGACCCCTTAAGGGGGTACGAGCAGTACTTC. As protein: CASSDPLRGYEQYF.